This T cell receptor beta chain was profiled in a study of prognosis after radiotherapy for stage I lung cancer. This clonotype counts as medium-sized. Two separate time points each saw a draw of roughly 6 milliliters of peripheral blood. The genomic DNA TCR beta CDR3 region underwent two rounds of multiplex PCR. Primers specific to each TRBV and TRBJ gene were used in first-round PCR. TCRdb independently ran MiXCR on the multiplex PCR reads; one entry per CDR3 protein. The sample holds roughly 24,000 distinct CDR3 sequences; about 41% are singletons and the top ten take less than 35%. CDR3 size: 15 residues. V was pared by 0 bases and J by 8 bases, with 19 bases between. Germline CDR1 and CDR2: DFQATT and SNEGSKA (reference sequence).

This chain links TRBV20-1 with TRBJ1-2; D not certain. This receptor was identified in a donor aged 50 or older with non-small cell lung cancer. Here the sequenced sample was PBMCs, taken before or after stereotactic body radiation therapy (not recorded which). The CDR3 coding sequence is TGCAGTGCTAGAGATCCTAACGGCAGTAGGGCGGGCTACACCTTC. Translating gives CSARDPNGSRAGYTF.